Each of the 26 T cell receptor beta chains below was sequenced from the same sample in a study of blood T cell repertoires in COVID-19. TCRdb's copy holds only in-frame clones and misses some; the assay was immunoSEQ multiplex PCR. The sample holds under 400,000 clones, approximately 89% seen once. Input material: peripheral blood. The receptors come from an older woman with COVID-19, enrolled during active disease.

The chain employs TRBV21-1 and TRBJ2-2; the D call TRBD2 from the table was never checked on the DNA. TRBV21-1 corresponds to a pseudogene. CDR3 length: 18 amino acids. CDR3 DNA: TGTGCCAGCAGCAAAGCGAGGCGGGCGTTCGCGAACACCGGGGAGCTGTTTTTT. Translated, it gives CASSKARRAFANTGELFF.

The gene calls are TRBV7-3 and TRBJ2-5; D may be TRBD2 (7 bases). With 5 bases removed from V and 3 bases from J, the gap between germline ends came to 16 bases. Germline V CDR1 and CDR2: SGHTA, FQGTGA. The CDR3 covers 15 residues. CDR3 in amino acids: CASSLTGGPEETQYF. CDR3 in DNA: TGTGCCAGCAGCCTCACCGGGGGGCCCGAAGAGACCCAGTACTTC.

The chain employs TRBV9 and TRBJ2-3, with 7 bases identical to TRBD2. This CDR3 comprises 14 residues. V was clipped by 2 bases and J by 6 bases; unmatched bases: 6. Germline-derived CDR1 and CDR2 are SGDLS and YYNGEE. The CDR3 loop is CASSVGTNPDTQYF. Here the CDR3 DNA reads TGTGCCAGCAGCGTCGGGACTAATCCCGATACGCAGTATTTT.

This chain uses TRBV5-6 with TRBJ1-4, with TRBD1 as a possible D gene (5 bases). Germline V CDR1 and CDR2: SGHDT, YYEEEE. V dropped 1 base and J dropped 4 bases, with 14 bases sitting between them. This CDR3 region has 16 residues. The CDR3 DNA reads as TGTGCCAGCAGCTTGACCGGGGGACGGGTTAATGAAAAACTGTTTTTT. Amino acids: CASSLTGGRVNEKLFF.

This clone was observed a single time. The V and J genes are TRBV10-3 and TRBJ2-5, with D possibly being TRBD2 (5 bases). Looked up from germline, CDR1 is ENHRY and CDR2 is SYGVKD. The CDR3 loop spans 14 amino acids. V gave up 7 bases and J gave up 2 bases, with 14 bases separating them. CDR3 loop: CAIKGGSWQETQYF. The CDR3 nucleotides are TGTGCCATCAAAGGAGGTAGTTGGCAAGAGACCCAGTACTTC.

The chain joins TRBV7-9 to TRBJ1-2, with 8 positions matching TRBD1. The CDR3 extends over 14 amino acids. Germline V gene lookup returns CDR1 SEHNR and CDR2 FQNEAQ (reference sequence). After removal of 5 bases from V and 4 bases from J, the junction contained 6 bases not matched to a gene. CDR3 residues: CASSVTGGGYGYTF. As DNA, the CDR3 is TGTGCCAGCAGCGTTACAGGGGGAGGCTATGGCTACACCTTC.

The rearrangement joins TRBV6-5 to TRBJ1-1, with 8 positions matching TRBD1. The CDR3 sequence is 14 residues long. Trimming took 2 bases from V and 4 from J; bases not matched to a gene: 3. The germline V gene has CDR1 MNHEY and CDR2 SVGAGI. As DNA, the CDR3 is TGTGCCAGCAGTTACCCAGGGGGCGGCACTGAAGCTTTCTTT. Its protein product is CASSYPGGGTEAFF.

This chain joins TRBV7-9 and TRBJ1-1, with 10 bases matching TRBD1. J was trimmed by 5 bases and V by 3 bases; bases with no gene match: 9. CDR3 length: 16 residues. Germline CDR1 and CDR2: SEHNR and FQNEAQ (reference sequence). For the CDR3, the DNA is TGTGCCAGCAGCTTCGGGACAGGGGTATTGGGAACTGAAGCTTTCTTT. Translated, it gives CASSFGTGVLGTEAFF.

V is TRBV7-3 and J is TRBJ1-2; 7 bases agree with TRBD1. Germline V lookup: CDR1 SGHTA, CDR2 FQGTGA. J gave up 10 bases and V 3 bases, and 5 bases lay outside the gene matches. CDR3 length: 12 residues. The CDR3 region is CASSFGTEPYTF. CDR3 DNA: TGTGCCAGCAGCTTCGGGACAGAACCCTACACCTTC.

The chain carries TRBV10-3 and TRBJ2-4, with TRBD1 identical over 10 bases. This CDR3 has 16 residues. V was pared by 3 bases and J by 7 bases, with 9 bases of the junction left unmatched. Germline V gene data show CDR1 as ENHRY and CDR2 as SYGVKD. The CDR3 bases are TGTGCCATCAGTGATAGACAGGGGGCGCGAGGTAACATTCAGTACTTC. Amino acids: CAISDRQGARGNIQYF.

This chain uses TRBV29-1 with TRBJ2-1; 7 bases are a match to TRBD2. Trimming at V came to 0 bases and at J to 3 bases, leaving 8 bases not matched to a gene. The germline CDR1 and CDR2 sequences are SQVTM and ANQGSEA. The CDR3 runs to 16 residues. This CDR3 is CSVEDPERGDYNEQFF. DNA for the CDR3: TGCAGCGTTGAAGATCCAGAGCGGGGCGACTACAATGAGCAGTTCTTC.

CDR3 sequence (DNA): TGTGCCAGCAGCCCCTCGGGTTACCGAGCTTTCTTT. It codes for CASSPSGYRAFF. The V call is TRBV11-2, the J call TRBJ1-1; D call uncertain. Germline loops: CDR1 SGHAT, CDR2 FQNNGV. V was clipped by 5 bases and J by 10 bases, with 14 bases between them. CDR3 length: 12 amino acids.

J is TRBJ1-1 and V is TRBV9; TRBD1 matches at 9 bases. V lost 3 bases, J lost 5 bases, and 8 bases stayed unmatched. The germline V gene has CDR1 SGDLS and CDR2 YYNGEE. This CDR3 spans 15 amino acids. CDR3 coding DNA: TGTGCCAGCAGCGCCACAGGGGGCGCGGGGACTGAAGCTTTCTTT. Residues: CASSATGGAGTEAFF.

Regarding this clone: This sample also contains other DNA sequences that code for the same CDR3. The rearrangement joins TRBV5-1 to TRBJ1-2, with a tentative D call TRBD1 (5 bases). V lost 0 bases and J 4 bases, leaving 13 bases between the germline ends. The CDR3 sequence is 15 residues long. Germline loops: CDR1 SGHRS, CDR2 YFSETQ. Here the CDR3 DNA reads TGCGCCAGCAGCTTGGTAGCGGTCGGGGGCTATGGCTACACCTTC. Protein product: CASSLVAVGGYGYTF.

For the CDR3, the DNA is TGTGCCAGCGCTCGGTTCACAGATACGCAGTATTTT. Its translation: CASARFTDTQYF. The chain has TRBV12-3 or TRBV12-4 and TRBJ2-3; D uncertain. V was shortened by 8 bases and J by 2 bases, with 8 bases between the two germline ends. This CDR3 comprises 12 residues.

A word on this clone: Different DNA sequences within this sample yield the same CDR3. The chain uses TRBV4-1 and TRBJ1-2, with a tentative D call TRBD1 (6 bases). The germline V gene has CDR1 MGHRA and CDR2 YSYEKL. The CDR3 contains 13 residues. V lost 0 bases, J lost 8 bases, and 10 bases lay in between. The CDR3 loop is CASSQEGGWGYTF. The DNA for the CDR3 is TGCGCCAGCAGCCAAGAAGGGGGATGGGGCTACACCTTC.

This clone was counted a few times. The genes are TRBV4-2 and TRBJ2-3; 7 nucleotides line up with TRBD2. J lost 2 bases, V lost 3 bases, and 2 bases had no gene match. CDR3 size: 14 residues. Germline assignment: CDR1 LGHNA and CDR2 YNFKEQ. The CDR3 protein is CASSQGGDTDTQYF. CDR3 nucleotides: TGTGCCAGCAGCCAGGGAGGGGACACAGATACGCAGTATTTT.

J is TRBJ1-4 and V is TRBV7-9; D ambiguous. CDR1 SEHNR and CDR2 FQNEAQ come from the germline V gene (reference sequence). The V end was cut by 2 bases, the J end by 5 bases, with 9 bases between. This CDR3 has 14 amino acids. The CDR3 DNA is TGTGCCAGCAGCTTATGGCCATTGAATGAAAAACTGTTTTTT. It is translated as CASSLWPLNEKLFF.

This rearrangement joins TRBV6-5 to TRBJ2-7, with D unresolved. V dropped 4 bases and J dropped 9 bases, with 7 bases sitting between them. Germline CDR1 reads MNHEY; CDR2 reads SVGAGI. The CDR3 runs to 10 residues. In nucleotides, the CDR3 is TGTGCCAGCAGTTCCCATGTGCAGTACTTC. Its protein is CASSSHVQYF.

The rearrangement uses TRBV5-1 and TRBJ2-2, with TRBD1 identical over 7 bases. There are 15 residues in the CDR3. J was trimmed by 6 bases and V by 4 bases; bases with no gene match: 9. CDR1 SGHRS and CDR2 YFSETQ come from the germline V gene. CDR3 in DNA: TGCGCCAGCAGCCATAGACAGGGACGAGCCGGGGAGCTGTTTTTT. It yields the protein CASSHRQGRAGELFF.

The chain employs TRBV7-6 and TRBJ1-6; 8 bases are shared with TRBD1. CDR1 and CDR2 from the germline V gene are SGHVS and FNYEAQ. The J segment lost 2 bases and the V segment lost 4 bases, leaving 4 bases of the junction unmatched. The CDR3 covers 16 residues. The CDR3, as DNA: TGTGCCAGCAGCTCCCAGGGGGCTACCTATAATTCACCCCTCCACTTT. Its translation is CASSSQGATYNSPLHF.

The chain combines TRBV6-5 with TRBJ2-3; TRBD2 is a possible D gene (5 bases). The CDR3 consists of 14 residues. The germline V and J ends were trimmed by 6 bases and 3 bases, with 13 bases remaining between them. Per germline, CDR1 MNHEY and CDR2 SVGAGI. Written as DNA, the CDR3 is TGTGCCAGCAGCCCAGTCGGGATAACAGATACGCAGTATTTT. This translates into CASSPVGITDTQYF.

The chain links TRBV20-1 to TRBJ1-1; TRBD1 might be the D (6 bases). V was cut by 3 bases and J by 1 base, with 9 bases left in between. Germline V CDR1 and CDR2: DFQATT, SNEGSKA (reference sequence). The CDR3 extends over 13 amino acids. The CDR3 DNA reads TGCAGTGCTAGTACGGACAGGAACACTGAAGCTTTCTTT. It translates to CSASTDRNTEAFF.

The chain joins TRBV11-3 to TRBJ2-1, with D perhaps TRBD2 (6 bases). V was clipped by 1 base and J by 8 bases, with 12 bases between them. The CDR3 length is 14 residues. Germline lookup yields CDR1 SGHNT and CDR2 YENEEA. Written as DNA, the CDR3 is TGTGCCAGCAGCTTAGCAGGCGGGACTTATGAGCAGTTCTTC. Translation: CASSLAGGTYEQFF.

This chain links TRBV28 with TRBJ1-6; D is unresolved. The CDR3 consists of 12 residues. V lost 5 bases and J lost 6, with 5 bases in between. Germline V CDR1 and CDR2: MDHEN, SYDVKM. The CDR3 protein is CASSLFNSPLHF. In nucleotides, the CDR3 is TGTGCCAGCAGTCTCTTTAATTCACCCCTCCACTTT.

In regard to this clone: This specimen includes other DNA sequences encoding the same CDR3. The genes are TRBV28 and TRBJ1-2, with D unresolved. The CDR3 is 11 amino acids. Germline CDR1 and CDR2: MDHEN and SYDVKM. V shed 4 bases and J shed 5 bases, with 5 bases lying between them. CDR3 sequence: CASSSNYGYTF. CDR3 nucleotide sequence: TGTGCCAGCAGTTCCAATTATGGCTACACCTTC.